A selection of T cell receptor beta chains follows, all from one sample in a study of T cell responses to AZD1222 COVID-19 vaccine. This table comes from immunoSEQ multiplex PCR, and its TCRdb copy is limited to in-frame clones, with some not included. The top ten clones hold 3.5% to 5% of a sample with tens of thousands of clones, around 82% of them seen once. The specimen comprised peripheral blood, sampled on day 0 of AZD1222 vaccination. These receptor sequences come from an adult in good health. Each CDR3 is given with its conserved first and last residue. Fields, in order: J gene, clone size, D gene, CDR3 length, V gene, CDR3 DNA, CDR3 protein. The D gene is left open where the match is weak. Size is omitted from some rows. Given values are once, few, many or a class for expanded clones.

TRBJ1-4	.	TRBD1	17	TRBV28	TGTGCCAGCAGCTCATATGACAGGGGCAGGGCTAATGAAAAACTGTTTTTT	CASSSYDRGRANEKLFF
TRBJ1-2	.	.	13	TRBV19	TGTGCCAGTAGCCCCGATTTGCGCTATGGCTACACCTTC	CASSPDLRYGYTF
TRBJ1-2	once	TRBD1	14	TRBV2	TGTGCCAGCGGAGGAGTGTCACAGGGGCTTGGCTACACCTTC	CASGGVSQGLGYTF
TRBJ2-1	.	.	19	TRBV28	TGTGCCAGCAGCCCACTCCTAGGGCGCGGGGCTAGCTCCTACAATGAGCAGTTCTTC	CASSPLLGRGASSYNEQFF
TRBJ1-5	.	.	14	TRBV7-9	TGTGCCAGCAGCCTAGGGGGGCTAGGACAGCCCCAGCATTTT	CASSLGGLGQPQHF
TRBJ2-7	.	.	12	TRBV6-7	TGTGCCGCCAGGGACCCCTCCTACGAGCAGTACTTC	CAARDPSYEQYF
TRBJ2-7	.	.	13	TRBV3-1/TRBV3-2	TGTGCCAGCAGCCAAGGTATGGTGGGCGAGCAGTACTTC	CASSQGMVGEQYF
TRBJ2-1	.	TRBD2	13	TRBV28	TGTGCCAGCAGTTCGGTCGGGGGGTATGAGCAGTTCTTC	CASSSVGGYEQFF
TRBJ2-7	.	TRBD1	15	TRBV6-5	TGTGCCAGCAGGCCCCCGGGACAGGGGGCCCACGAGCAGTACTTC	CASRPPGQGAHEQYF
TRBJ1-4	.	.	15	TRBV19	TGTGCCAGTAGCCCCCGGCGGGCAGGGAATGAAAAACTGTTTTTT	CASSPRRAGNEKLFF
TRBJ1-5	.	.	12	TRBV24-1	TGTGCCACCTCCGGGAGTGATCAGCCCCAGCATTTT	CATSGSDQPQHF
TRBJ2-1	.	TRBD2	16	TRBV2	TGTGCCAGCAGTGTCCCGGGACTAGTGTCCTACAATGAGCAGTTCTTC	CASSVPGLVSYNEQFF
TRBJ2-7	.	TRBD1	14	TRBV27	TGTGCCAGCAGCCTCGGGACAGGTGGCCACGAGCAGTACTTC	CASSLGTGGHEQYF
TRBJ2-1	.	TRBD2	16	TRBV7-2	TGTGCCAGCAGCCGCTCCGGGGGGATCTCCTACAATGAGCAGTTCTTC	CASSRSGGISYNEQFF
TRBJ2-2	.	.	15	TRBV24-1	TGTGCCACCAGTGGGGATAGGGGGTTTACCGGGGAGCTGTTTTTT	CATSGDRGFTGELFF
TRBJ2-3	.	TRBD2	14	TRBV2	TGTGCCAGCAGCGTCACGGGGGGAGTAGATACGCAGTATTTT	CASSVTGGVDTQYF
TRBJ1-1	once	.	10	TRBV24-1	TGTGCCACCAGTGATCCGGAAGCTTTCTTT	CATSDPEAFF
TRBJ2-4	.	.	14	TRBV5-1	TGCGCCAGCAGCTTCGGAGGGGCCAAAAACATTCAGTACTTC	CASSFGGAKNIQYF
TRBJ2-7	.	TRBD1	14	TRBV5-1	TGCGCCAGCAGCTTGGGGGACAGGTCCTACGAGCAGTACTTC	CASSLGDRSYEQYF
TRBJ2-7	few	TRBD2	16	TRBV11-2	TGTGCCAGCACCACCTTGAGCGGGGGCCTTGCCTACGAGCAGTACTTC	CASTTLSGGLAYEQYF
TRBJ1-1	.	.	14	TRBV7-9	TGTGCCAGCAGAAACCGGGGATCGAACACTGAAGCTTTCTTT	CASRNRGSNTEAFF
TRBJ1-1	.	.	13	TRBV11-3	TGTGCCAGCAGCTTAGAGGAGGACCGTGAAGCTTTCTTT	CASSLEEDREAFF
TRBJ1-2	.	.	14	TRBV27	TGTGCCAGCGGCCGTCAGAGTTCTAACTATGGCTACACCTTC	CASGRQSSNYGYTF
TRBJ1-6	.	.	16	TRBV7-6	TGTGCCAGCAGCTTAAGGTCGACATCTGATAATTCACCCCTCCACTTT	CASSLRSTSDNSPLHF
TRBJ2-7	.	.	15	TRBV19	TGTGCCAGTAGTATATCCGCGCGGGGACTCTACGAGCAGTACTTC	CASSISARGLYEQYF
TRBJ1-3	.	TRBD1	14	TRBV5-1	TGCGCCAGCAAGACAGGGCAACAGGGAAACACCATATATTTT	CASKTGQQGNTIYF
TRBJ1-6	.	.	14	TRBV10-3	TGTGCCATCAGCCGAGGGAATACGGGATCACCCCTCCACTTT	CAISRGNTGSPLHF
TRBJ1-2	.	TRBD1	15	TRBV5-1	TGCGCCAGCAGCCCGGGGACAGGCGACGCCTATGGCTACACCTTC	CASSPGTGDAYGYTF
TRBJ2-3	.	.	14	TRBV28	TGTGCCAGCAGTTTCGAGGGAAACACAGATACGCAGTATTTT	CASSFEGNTDTQYF
TRBJ1-1	.	TRBD1	12	TRBV6-2/TRBV6-3	TGTGCCAGCAGTCCCGGGACAGGGAAAGCTTTCTTT	CASSPGTGKAFF
TRBJ1-2	.	TRBD1	16	TRBV5-4	TGTGCCAGCAGCGTTGGTATGAGGGACAGGGCTGATGGCTACACCTTC	CASSVGMRDRADGYTF
TRBJ2-1	.	.	16	TRBV5-4	TGTGCCAGCAGCTCCCAGAGGGGGCTAGCGGACAATGAGCAGTTCTTC	CASSSQRGLADNEQFF
TRBJ1-2	.	.	13	TRBV6-2/TRBV6-3	TGTGCCAGCAGCCTCGGACAGCTTGCTGGCTACACCTTC	CASSLGQLAGYTF
TRBJ1-1	.	.	14	TRBV5-5	TGTGCCAGCAGCTCGGACGGCTGGAACACTGAAGCTTTCTTT	CASSSDGWNTEAFF
TRBJ1-1	.	TRBD1	14	TRBV7-9	TGTGCCAGCAGTCTCACAGGGGGCCGCACTGAAGCTTTCTTT	CASSLTGGRTEAFF
TRBJ2-5	.	.	13	TRBV12-3/TRBV12-4	TGTGCCAGCAGCTTGGGGCAGAAGGAGACCCAGTACTTC	CASSLGQKETQYF
TRBJ2-7	.	.	14	TRBV19	TGTGCCAGTCAACCGACTCGCTATGGGGACGAGCAGTACTTC	CASQPTRYGDEQYF
TRBJ2-6	.	.	16	TRBV3-1/TRBV3-2	TGTGCCAGCAGCCAAGATTTGGGCTCTGGGGCCAACGTCCTGACTTTC	CASSQDLGSGANVLTF
TRBJ1-4	.	TRBD1	15	TRBV28	TGTGCCAGCAGTAACGGACAGGGGGCATTTGAAAAACTGTTTTTT	CASSNGQGAFEKLFF
TRBJ1-6	.	.	16	TRBV21-1	TGTGCCAGCAGCAAAGTGATGAGCTCCTATAATTCACCCCTCCACTTT	CASSKVMSSYNSPLHF
TRBJ1-5	.	.	15	TRBV2	TGTGCCAGCGGGGATCCATCCGGGAGCAATCAGCCCCAGCATTTT	CASGDPSGSNQPQHF
TRBJ1-6	.	.	16	TRBV7-2	TGTGCCAGCAGCCCAATCCAGGGAGCTAATAATTCACCCCTCCACTTT	CASSPIQGANNSPLHF
TRBJ1-6	once	.	15	TRBV6-5	TGTGCCAGCAGCGCCGGGGGGCACAAGAGTTCACCCCTCCACTTT	CASSAGGHKSSPLHF
TRBJ1-2	.	.	13	TRBV2	TGTGCCAGCAGTGAATCCAGGGTAGGCGGCTACACCTTC	CASSESRVGGYTF
TRBJ1-6	.	.	17	TRBV19	TGTGCCAGTAGTATAGTTCCTTCCGGGACACAGAATTCACCCCTCCACTTT	CASSIVPSGTQNSPLHF
TRBJ1-6	.	.	12	TRBV28	TGTGCCAGCAGCAGGACTCGTTCACCCCTCCACTTT	CASSRTRSPLHF
TRBJ2-7	.	.	14	TRBV25-1	TGTGCCAGCAGTGAATACGGCAGGGACTACGAGCAGTACTTC	CASSEYGRDYEQYF
TRBJ1-2	.	TRBD1	15	TRBV4-2	TGTGCCAGCAGCCAAGTACTTCAGGGGGCATATGGCTACACCTTC	CASSQVLQGAYGYTF
TRBJ2-2	once	.	12	TRBV6-5	TGTGCCAGCAGTATTAGAGGCGGGGAGCTGTTTTTT	CASSIRGGELFF
TRBJ2-5	medium-sized	.	13	TRBV7-3	TGTGCCAGCAGCTTAAATCCCCGGGAGACCCAGTACTTC	CASSLNPRETQYF
TRBJ2-1	few	TRBD1	13	TRBV2	TGTGCCAGCAGGGACAGGGCCTACAATGAGCAGTTCTTC	CASRDRAYNEQFF
TRBJ1-2	.	.	13	TRBV6-6	TGTGCCAGCAGTTACGGAAGGTCCGATGGCTACACCTTC	CASSYGRSDGYTF
TRBJ2-7	once	.	12	TRBV29-1	TGCAGCGTTGGTTCGGCTACCTACGAGCAGTACTTC	CSVGSATYEQYF
TRBJ1-1	once	.	13	TRBV7-2	TGTGCCAGCAGTTCCACCACCGTGCGGGGAGCTTTCTTT	CASSSTTVRGAFF
TRBJ2-7	.	.	11	TRBV2	TGTGCCAGCACGTCTGCCTACGAGCAGTACTTC	CASTSAYEQYF